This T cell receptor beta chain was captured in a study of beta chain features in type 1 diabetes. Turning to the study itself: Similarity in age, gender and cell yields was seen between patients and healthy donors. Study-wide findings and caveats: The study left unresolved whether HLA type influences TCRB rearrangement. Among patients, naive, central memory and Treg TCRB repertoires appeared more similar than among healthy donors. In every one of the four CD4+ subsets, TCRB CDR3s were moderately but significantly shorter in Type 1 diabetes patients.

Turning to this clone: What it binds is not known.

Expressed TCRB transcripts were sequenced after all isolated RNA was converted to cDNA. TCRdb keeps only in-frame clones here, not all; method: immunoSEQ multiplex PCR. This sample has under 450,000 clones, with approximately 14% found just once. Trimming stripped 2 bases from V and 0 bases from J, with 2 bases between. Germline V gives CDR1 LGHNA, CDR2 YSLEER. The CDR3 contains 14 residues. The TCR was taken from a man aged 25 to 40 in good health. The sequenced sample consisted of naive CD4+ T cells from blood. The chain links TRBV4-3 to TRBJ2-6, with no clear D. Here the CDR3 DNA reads TGCGCCAGCAGCCAATCCTCTGGGGCCAACGTCCTGACTTTC. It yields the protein CASSQSSGANVLTF.